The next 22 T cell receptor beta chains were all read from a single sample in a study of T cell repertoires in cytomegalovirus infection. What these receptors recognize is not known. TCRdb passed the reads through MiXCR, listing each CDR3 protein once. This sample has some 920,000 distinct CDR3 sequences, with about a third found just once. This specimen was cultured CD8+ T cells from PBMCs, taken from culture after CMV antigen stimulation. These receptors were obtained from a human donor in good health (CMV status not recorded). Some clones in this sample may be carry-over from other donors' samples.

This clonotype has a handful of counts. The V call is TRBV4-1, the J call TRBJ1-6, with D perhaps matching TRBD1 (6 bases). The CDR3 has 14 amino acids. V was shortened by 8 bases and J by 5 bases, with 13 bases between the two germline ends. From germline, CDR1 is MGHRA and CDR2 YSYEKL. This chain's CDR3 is CASRRGTDNSPLHF. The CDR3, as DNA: TGCGCCAGCCGAAGGGGGACTGATAATTCACCCCTCCACTTT.

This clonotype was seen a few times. The CDR3 DNA sequence: TGTGCCAGCAGTTGGGGAATTTTCGAGCAGTACTTC. It specifies CASSWGIFEQYF. The V and J genes are TRBV12-3 or TRBV12-4 and TRBJ2-7; the D is unclear. V dropped 4 bases and J dropped 6 bases, with 10 bases sitting between them. This CDR3 region has 12 residues.

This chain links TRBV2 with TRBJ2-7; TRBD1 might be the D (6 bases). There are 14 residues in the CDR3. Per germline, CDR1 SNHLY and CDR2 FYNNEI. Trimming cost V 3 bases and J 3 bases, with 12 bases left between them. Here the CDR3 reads CASSEVPGDYEQYF. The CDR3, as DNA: TGTGCCAGCAGTGAGGTTCCAGGGGACTACGAGCAGTACTTC.

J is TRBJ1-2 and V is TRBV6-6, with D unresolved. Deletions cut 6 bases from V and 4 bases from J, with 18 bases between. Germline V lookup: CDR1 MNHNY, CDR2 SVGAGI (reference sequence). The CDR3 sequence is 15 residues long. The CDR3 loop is CASSPRSQSSYGYTF. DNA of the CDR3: TGTGCCAGCAGCCCCCGGTCACAGTCTTCCTATGGCTACACCTTC.

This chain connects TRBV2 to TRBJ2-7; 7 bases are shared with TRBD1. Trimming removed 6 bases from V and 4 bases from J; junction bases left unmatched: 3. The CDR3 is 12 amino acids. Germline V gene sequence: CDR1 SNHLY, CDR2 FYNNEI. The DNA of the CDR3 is TGTGCCAGCAGGGGGACAGTGTACGAGCAGTACGTC. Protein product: CASRGTVYEQYV.

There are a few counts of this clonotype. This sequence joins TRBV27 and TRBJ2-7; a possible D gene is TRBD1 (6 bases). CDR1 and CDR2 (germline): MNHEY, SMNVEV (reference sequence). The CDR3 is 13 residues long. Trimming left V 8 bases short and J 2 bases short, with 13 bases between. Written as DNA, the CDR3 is TGTGCCAGCCGTCGGGACACTCCCTACGAGCAGTACGTC. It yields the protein CASRRDTPYEQYV.

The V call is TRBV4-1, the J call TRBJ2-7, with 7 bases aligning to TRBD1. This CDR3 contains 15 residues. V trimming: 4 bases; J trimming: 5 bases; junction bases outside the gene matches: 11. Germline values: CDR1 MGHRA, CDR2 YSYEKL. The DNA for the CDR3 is TGCGCCAGCAGCCGAGATAGGGGGCTGTCCAACGAGCAGTACTTC. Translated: CASSRDRGLSNEQYF.

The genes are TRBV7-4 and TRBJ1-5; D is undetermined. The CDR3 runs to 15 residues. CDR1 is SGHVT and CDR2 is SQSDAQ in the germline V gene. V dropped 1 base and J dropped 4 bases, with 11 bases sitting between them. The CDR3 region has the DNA TGTGCCAGCAGCTTAGTACCAGGACCTAATCAGCCCCAGCATTTT. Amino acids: CASSLVPGPNQPQHF. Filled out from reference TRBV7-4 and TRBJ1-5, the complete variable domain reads GAGVSQSPRYKVAKRGRDVALRCDSISGHVTLYWYRQTLGQGSEVLTYSQSDAQRDKSGRPSGRFSAERPERSVSTLKIQRTEQGDSAVYLCASSLVPGPNQPQHFGDGTRLSIL.

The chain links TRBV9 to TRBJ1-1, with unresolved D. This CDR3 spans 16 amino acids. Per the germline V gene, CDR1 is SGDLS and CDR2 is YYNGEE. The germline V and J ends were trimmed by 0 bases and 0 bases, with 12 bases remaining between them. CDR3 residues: CASSVGVTAMNTEAFF. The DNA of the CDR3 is TGTGCCAGCAGCGTAGGGGTGACGGCCATGAACACTGAAGCTTTCTTT.

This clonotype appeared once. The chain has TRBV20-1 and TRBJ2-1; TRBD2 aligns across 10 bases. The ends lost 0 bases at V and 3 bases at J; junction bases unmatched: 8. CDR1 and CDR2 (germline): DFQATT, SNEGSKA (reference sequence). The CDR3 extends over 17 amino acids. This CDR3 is CSARERTSGTYYNEQFF. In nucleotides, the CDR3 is TGCAGTGCTAGAGAGCGCACTAGCGGGACCTACTACAATGAGCAGTTCTTC.

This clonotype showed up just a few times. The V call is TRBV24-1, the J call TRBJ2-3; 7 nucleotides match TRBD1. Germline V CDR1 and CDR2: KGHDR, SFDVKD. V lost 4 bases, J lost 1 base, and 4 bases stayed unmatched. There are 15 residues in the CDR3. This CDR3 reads CATSEGTVRTDTQYF. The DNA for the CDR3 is TGTGCCACCAGTGAGGGGACAGTTCGCACAGATACGCAGTATTTT.

The CDR3 region is CASQAGTDDTGELFF. CDR3 nucleotides: TGCGCCAGCCAGGCCGGGACCGACGACACCGGGGAGCTGTTTTTT. The rearrangement links TRBV4-3 to TRBJ2-2; D possibly matches TRBD1 or TRBD2 (5 bases each). V was shortened by 8 bases and J by 3 bases, with 16 bases between the two germline ends. Germline CDR1 is LGHNA and CDR2 is YSLEER. CDR3 length: 15 residues.

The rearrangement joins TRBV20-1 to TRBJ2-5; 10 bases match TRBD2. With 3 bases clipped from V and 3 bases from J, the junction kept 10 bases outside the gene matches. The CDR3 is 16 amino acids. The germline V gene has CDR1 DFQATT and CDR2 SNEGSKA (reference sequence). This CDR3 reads CSARLQAGGIKETQYF. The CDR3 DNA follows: TGCAGTGCTAGGTTGCAAGCGGGGGGGATAAAAGAGACCCAGTACTTC.

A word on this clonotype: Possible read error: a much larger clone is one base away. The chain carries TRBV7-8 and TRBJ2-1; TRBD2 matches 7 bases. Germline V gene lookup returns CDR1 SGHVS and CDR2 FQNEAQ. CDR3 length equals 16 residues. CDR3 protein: CVSSPLGLDLYNEQFF. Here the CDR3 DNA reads TGTGTCAGCAGCCCCCTCGGACTAGACCTTTACAATGAGCAGTTCTTC.

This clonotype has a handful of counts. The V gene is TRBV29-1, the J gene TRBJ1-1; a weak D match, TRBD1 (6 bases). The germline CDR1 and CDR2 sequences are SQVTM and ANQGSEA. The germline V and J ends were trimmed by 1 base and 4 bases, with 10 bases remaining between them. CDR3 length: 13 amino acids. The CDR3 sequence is CSVEAGAGTEAFF. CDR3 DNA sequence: TGCAGCGTTGAAGCAGGGGCTGGCACTGAAGCTTTCTTT.

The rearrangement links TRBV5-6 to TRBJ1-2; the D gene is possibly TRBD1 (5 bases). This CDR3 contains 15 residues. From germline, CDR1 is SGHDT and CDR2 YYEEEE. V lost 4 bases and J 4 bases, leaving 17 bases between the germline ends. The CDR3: CASSLPRGVSYGYTF. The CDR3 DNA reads TGTGCCAGCAGCCTACCGCGGGGGGTCTCCTATGGCTACACCTTC.

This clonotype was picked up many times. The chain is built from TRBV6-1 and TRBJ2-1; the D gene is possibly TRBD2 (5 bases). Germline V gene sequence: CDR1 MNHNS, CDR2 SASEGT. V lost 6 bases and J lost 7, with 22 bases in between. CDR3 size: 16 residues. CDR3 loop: CASRTSWAGAENEQFF. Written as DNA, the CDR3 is TGTGCCAGCAGAACCTCCTGGGCGGGTGCTGAGAATGAGCAGTTCTTC.

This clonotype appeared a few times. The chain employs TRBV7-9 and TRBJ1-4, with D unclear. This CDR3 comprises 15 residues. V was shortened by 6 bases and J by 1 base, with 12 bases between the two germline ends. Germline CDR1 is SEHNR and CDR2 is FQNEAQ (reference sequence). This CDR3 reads CASSLLEGTNEKLFF. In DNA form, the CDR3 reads TGTGCCAGCAGTCTGCTGGAGGGAACTAATGAAAAACTGTTTTTT.

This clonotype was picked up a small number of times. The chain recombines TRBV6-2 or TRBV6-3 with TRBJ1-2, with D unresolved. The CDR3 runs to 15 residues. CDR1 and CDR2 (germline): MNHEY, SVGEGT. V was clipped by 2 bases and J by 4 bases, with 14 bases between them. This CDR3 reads CASSYIWAKGYGYTF. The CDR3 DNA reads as TGTGCCAGCAGTTACATTTGGGCAAAAGGCTATGGCTACACCTTC.

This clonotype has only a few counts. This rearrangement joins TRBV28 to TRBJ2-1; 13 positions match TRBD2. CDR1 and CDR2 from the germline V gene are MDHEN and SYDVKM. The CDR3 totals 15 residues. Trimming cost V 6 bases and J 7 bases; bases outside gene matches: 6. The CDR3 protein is CASSKLAGGQNEQFF. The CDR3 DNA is TGTGCCAGCAGCAAACTAGCGGGGGGGCAAAATGAGCAGTTCTTC.

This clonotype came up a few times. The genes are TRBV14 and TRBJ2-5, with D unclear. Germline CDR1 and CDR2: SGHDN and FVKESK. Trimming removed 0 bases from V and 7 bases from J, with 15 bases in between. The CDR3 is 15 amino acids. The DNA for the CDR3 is TGTGCCAGCAGCCAAGATAAAGGAGCGTTGGGGACCCAGTACTTC. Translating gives CASSQDKGALGTQYF.

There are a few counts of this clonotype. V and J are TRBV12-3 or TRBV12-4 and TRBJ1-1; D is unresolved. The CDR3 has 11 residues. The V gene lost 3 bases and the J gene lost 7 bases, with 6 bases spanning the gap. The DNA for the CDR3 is TGTGCCAGCAGTTTCGAGAGTGAAGCTTTCTTT. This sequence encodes CASSFESEAFF.